A selection of T cell receptor beta chains follows, all from one sample in a study of regulatory T cells in long-lasting Graves disease. Each CDR3 protein is one row after TCRdb ran MiXCR on the multiplex PCR reads. The data hold about 660,000 distinct CDR3 sequences, with 30% observed a single time. The input for sequencing was peripheral blood mononuclear cells (PBMCs), taken when the disease was refractory, from a patient treated with antithyroid drugs. The receptors were gathered from a female donor with Graves disease. Both conserved end residues are part of each CDR3. A D gene is named only where the DNA matches it firmly. The listing skips clone size in some rows; elsewhere it reads once, few, many or a size class.

j_gene | abundance | len | d_gene | v_gene | CDR3nt | CDR3aa
TRBJ2-5 | . | 17 | TRBD2 | TRBV12-3/TRBV12-4 | TGTGCCAGCAGCCAAACAGGGCTAGCGGGAGTCTGGGAGACCCAGTACTTC | CASSQTGLAGVWETQYF
TRBJ2-2 | . | 16 | TRBD1 | TRBV6-2/TRBV6-3 | TGTGCCAGCAGTTATCGAGGGGGCTTCAACACCGGGGAGCTGTTTTTT | CASSYRGGFNTGELFF
TRBJ1-1 | . | 14 | TRBD1 | TRBV29-1 | TGCAGCGCCCAGACAGGGGCCTATCCCACTGAAGCTTTCTTT | CSAQTGAYPTEAFF
TRBJ1-5 | many | 15 | . | TRBV28 | TGCGCCAGCAGCTTGGGAGGTTATAGCAATCAGCCCCAGCATTTT | CASSLGGYSNQPQHF
TRBJ2-5 | . | 16 | . | TRBV18 | TGTGCCAGCTCACCACCAGGCTTGCTGGACCAAGAGACCCAGTACTTC | CASSPPGLLDQETQYF
TRBJ2-7 | once | 15 | . | TRBV9 | TGTGCCAGCAGCCCGAGGTCGCAGCTCTTTGGCGAGCAGTACTTC | CASSPRSQLFGEQYF
TRBJ2-7 | few | 15 | TRBD1 | TRBV20-1 | TGCAGTGCTAGAAGCCGGGACAGAAGCTCCTACGAGCAGTACTTC | CSARSRDRSSYEQYF
TRBJ1-2 | . | 13 | . | TRBV11-2 | TGTGCCAGCAGCTCCTACAGGAGCTATGGCTACACCTTC | CASSSYRSYGYTF
TRBJ1-1 | medium-sized | 14 | . | TRBV29-1 | TGCAGCGTTGAATGGGGGGCGTTGAACACTGAAGCTTTCTTT | CSVEWGALNTEAFF
TRBJ1-2 | few | 16 | TRBD1 | TRBV29-1 | TGCAGCGTTGAGGACCCAGGACAGGGGGCTCTCTATGGCTACACCTTC | CSVEDPGQGALYGYTF
TRBJ1-1 | few | 14 | . | TRBV20-1 | TGCAGTGCCGAGGACAGCAGAGTCAACACTGAAGCTTTCTTT | CSAEDSRVNTEAFF
TRBJ1-5 | . | 14 | . | TRBV20-1 | TGCAGTGCCCCTCAACCCGGGACTGCGAGGCCCCAGCATTTT | CSAPQPGTARPQHF
TRBJ2-7 | few | 15 | . | TRBV13 | TGTGCCAGCAGCTTTAGCGAAGGGGGACCATACGAGCAGTACTTC | CASSFSEGGPYEQYF
TRBJ2-7 | . | 14 | . | TRBV7-9 | TGTGCCAGCAGTTATGGTCAGCGAATCTACGAGCAGTACTTC | CASSYGQRIYEQYF
TRBJ1-1 | many | 14 | . | TRBV28 | TGTGCCAGCAGTTTAATAAAGGGGAACACTGAAGCTTTCTTT | CASSLIKGNTEAFF
TRBJ1-1 | few | 15 | . | TRBV5-1 | TGCGCCAGCAGCCCCCATCCCCAGTCGGACACTGAAGCTTTCTTT | CASSPHPQSDTEAFF
TRBJ1-5 | many | 16 | . | TRBV12-3/TRBV12-4 | TGTGCCAGCAGTTTAGAGGTAGGACATAGCAATCAGCCCCAGCATTTT | CASSLEVGHSNQPQHF
TRBJ1-1 | . | 16 | . | TRBV14 | TGTGCCAGCAGCCCCGGAGGGGGAACTTACCTCACTGAAGCTTTCTTT | CASSPGGGTYLTEAFF
TRBJ1-6 | few | 14 | . | TRBV7-8 | TGTGCCAGCAGCTTAGAGTCCGGTAATTCACCCCTCCACTTT | CASSLESGNSPLHF
TRBJ1-3 | . | 14 | . | TRBV29-1 | TGCAGCGTTGGAATACGGGGCTCTGGAAACACCATATATTTT | CSVGIRGSGNTIYF
TRBJ2-5 | many | 11 | . | TRBV30 | TGTGCCTGGAGTAAGTCCGAGACCCAGTACTTC | CAWSKSETQYF
TRBJ1-1 | many | 12 | TRBD1 | TRBV11-2 | TGTGCCAGCACTTTAGGAGGGGGCGAAGCTTTCTTT | CASTLGGGEAFF
TRBJ1-4 | few | 15 | . | TRBV9 | TGTGCCAGCAGCTCGCGGACTGGGGGTGAAGAAAAACTGTTTTTT | CASSSRTGGEEKLFF
TRBJ1-2 | . | 14 | . | TRBV28 | TGTGCCAGCAGCTCTACACTAGGGGGTTATGGCTACACCTTC | CASSSTLGGYGYTF
TRBJ2-4 | many | 16 | TRBD1 | TRBV30 | TGTGCCTGGAGTGTACCTACGACAGGGGAAGTAAGCATTCAGTACTTC | CAWSVPTTGEVSIQYF
TRBJ2-1 | . | 12 | . | TRBV12-3/TRBV12-4 | TGTGCCAGCAGACCCTCCGCGAATGAGCAGTTCTTC | CASRPSANEQFF
TRBJ1-2 | . | 13 | . | TRBV12-3/TRBV12-4 | TGTGTCAGCAGTTTCGGACAGTTGGACGGCTACACCTTC | CVSSFGQLDGYTF
TRBJ2-3 | . | 16 | . | TRBV5-4 | TGTGCCAGCCGCCGGGGCGGAACAGACCAGACAGATACGCAGTATTTT | CASRRGGTDQTDTQYF
TRBJ1-5 | many | 14 | . | TRBV7-9 | TGTGCCAGCAGCTTAGCAGGTAGCAATCAGCCCCAGCATTTT | CASSLAGSNQPQHF
TRBJ1-3 | . | 17 | TRBD1 | TRBV7-3 | TGTGCCAGCAGCCCCACTCCAAGGACAGGGGAAGGAAACACCATATATTTT | CASSPTPRTGEGNTIYF
TRBJ2-1 | . | 16 | TRBD2 | TRBV29-1 | TGCAGCGTTTCTGGACTAGCGGGAGTTGTCTACAATGAGCAGTTCTTC | CSVSGLAGVVYNEQFF
TRBJ2-3 | few | 16 | . | TRBV28 | TGTGCCAGCAGTTCAGGCCTCGGTAGAGGCACAGATACGCAGTATTTT | CASSSGLGRGTDTQYF
TRBJ1-1 | many | 14 | . | TRBV28 | TGTGCCAGCAGTTTAGGAGTCACGGAGCTGAATGCTTTCTTT | CASSLGVTELNAFF
TRBJ2-2 | . | 15 | . | TRBV29-1 | TGCAGCGCCGTCGTGATTCGTAAGGTTACCGGGGAGCTGTTTTTT | CSAVVIRKVTGELFF
TRBJ2-5 | many | 14 | . | TRBV7-2 | TGTGCCAGCAGTTCGACAGTTTACCAAGAGACCCAGTACTTC | CASSSTVYQETQYF
TRBJ1-1 | . | 13 | . | TRBV30 | TGTGCCTGGGTCAGGGCGCTAGGCACTGAAGCTTTCTTT | CAWVRALGTEAFF
TRBJ1-1 | few | 14 | . | TRBV5-1 | TGCGCCAGCAGACAAGGGGGATTAAACACTGAAGCTTTCTTT | CASRQGGLNTEAFF
TRBJ1-5 | few | 15 | . | TRBV13 | TGTGCCAGCAGCTCGGGGGGTGGACTTAATCAGCCCCAGCATTTT | CASSSGGGLNQPQHF
TRBJ1-1 | few | 13 | . | TRBV5-6 | TGTGCCAGCATCCGGATGCTGGGGACTGAAGCTTTCTTT | CASIRMLGTEAFF
TRBJ1-2 | few | 14 | TRBD1 | TRBV6-2/TRBV6-3 | TGTGCCACCAAAGGAGGACAGGGGTTAGGTGGCTACACCTTC | CATKGGQGLGGYTF
TRBJ1-4 | many | 13 | TRBD1 | TRBV6-5 | TGTGCCAGCAGTTCGGGACAGGCGGGAAAACTGTTTTTT | CASSSGQAGKLFF
TRBJ2-2 | . | 15 | . | TRBV24-1 | TGTGCCACCAGTGGTGCTTCTCCGAACACCGGGGAGCTGTTTTTT | CATSGASPNTGELFF
TRBJ2-7 | few | 13 | . | TRBV12-3/TRBV12-4 | TGTGCCAGCAGCTCCCAATACTCCTACGAGCAGTACTTC | CASSSQYSYEQYF
TRBJ1-4 | few | 14 | . | TRBV7-9 | TGTGCCAGCAGCTCTCATATGCGGGGCGAAAAACTGTTTTTT | CASSSHMRGEKLFF
TRBJ2-7 | . | 13 | TRBD2 | TRBV19 | TGTGCCAGTAGTATCGCTAGCGGCTACGAGCAGTACTTC | CASSIASGYEQYF
TRBJ2-7 | . | 14 | . | TRBV29-1 | TGCAGCGTTGAAGATCACAGGGATCGGTACGAGCAGTACTTC | CSVEDHRDRYEQYF
TRBJ2-7 | . | 16 | TRBD2 | TRBV11-2 | TGTGCCAGCAGCTTAGAGCCGGGACTAGGCCGTTACGAGCAGTACTTC | CASSLEPGLGRYEQYF
TRBJ2-7 | . | 15 | TRBD1 | TRBV6-1 | TGTGCCAGCAGTCAACACAGGGGGCGCATCTACGAGCAGTACTTC | CASSQHRGRIYEQYF
TRBJ1-1 | . | 14 | . | TRBV5-1 | TGCGCCAGCAGCCCTTTCGGAGAGGGGACTGAAGCTTTCTTT | CASSPFGEGTEAFF
TRBJ2-7 | . | 14 | TRBD2 | TRBV11-2 | TGTGCCAGCAGCCGACTAGCGGGTTTCTACGAGCAGTACTTC | CASSRLAGFYEQYF
TRBJ2-5 | . | 14 | . | TRBV2 | TGTGCCAGCAGTGAGAACCCAGGGAGGGAGACCCAGTACTTC | CASSENPGRETQYF
TRBJ2-5 | many | 13 | TRBD2 | TRBV28 | TGTGCCACCCTACTAGCGGGAAGGGAGACCCAGTACTTC | CATLLAGRETQYF
TRBJ1-5 | once | 18 | TRBD1 | TRBV7-8 | TGTGCCAGCAGCTTAGTTCCCGGGACAGGGGCTCTTAATCAGCCCCAGCATTTT | CASSLVPGTGALNQPQHF
TRBJ1-5 | . | 11 | . | TRBV10-3 | TGTGCCATCAGTGCCCCCCGGGCCCAGCATTTT | CAISAPRAQHF
TRBJ2-7 | many | 13 | . | TRBV6-1 | TGTGCCAGCAGCAGGGACCTGTCCTACGAGCAGTACTTC | CASSRDLSYEQYF
TRBJ1-1 | . | 11 | . | TRBV30 | TGTGCCTGGAGCGCCCGGGCTGAAGCTTTCTTT | CAWSARAEAFF
TRBJ1-1 | many | 12 | . | TRBV6-2/TRBV6-3 | TGTGCCCAAAACAGCCCGAACACTGAAGCTTTCTTT | CAQNSPNTEAFF
TRBJ1-1 | few | 13 | . | TRBV20-1 | TGCAGTGTTCCGACAGACATGAACACTGAAGCTTTCTTT | CSVPTDMNTEAFF